The following is a TCR beta chain sequence with its context. The target of this receptor is not known. No much larger clone exists at a distance of one base, and base qualities are not known. Each collaborating institution followed its own protocols to collect whole blood in K2EDTA tubes. Collaborator samples were shipped for TCRbeta analysis as frozen whole blood, isolated PBMCs, or DNA extracted from either sample type. This sample is part of a study of blood T cell repertoires in COVID-19 (dated by TCRdb to 2019 to 2021). Notes on the research overall: Samples covering the acute and convalescent phases of COVID-19 were provided by collaborators in the United States, Italy and Spain. Where available, HLA class I and class II types were obtained from metadata supplied by the sample provider rather than from assay-based typing. The repertoires were released in a freely available public database intended as a resource for research on the immune response to SARS-CoV-2. Subjects who had been exposed to COVID-19, were actively infected with it, or had recovered from it provided the deeply sampled blood TCRbeta repertoires that made up the dataset. Samples were obtained from the ongoing ImmuneRACE study (first 160 participants) and from 950 to 1,500 subjects provided by 6 global collaborators. The material from the prospective study consisted of cDNA or gDNA derived from T cells, B-cell-depleted T cells, or PBMCs. Sample metadata almost always included a de-identified subject ID, COVID-19 status, age in years and sex. Results and caveats for the whole study, not just this receptor: Clinical and demographic metadata were provided uncurated, with the amount varying by source and participant.

TCRbeta CDR3 regions were amplified from genomic DNA by means of the immunoSEQ Assay, a bias-controlled multiplex PCR. The study's own analysis went as follows. The number of nucleated cells in each sample was estimated by amplification of reference gene primers within the assay. To quantify the absolute abundance of each unique TCRbeta CDR3 rearrangement, sequence reads were collapsed and filtered. For each sample, productive Simpson clonality was calculated as the square root of Simpson's diversity index over productive rearrangements. Entries here come from immuneACCESS through TCRdb and include only in-frame sequences with V and J called. Some clones fail to appear in such tables; in the studies checked, an unresolved V gene covers under half of the shortfall, and the cause of the remainder is unknown. V and J calls and clone size follow that table, whereas D and trimming were derived from the DNA. The sample table holds around 37,000 clones, of which more than 70% were seen once. The top ten constitute under 2.5% of the sample.

The CDR3 starts with the cysteine, ends with the phenylalanine, and has 11 residues. Only the CDR3 region is kept as DNA, spanning 33 bases read in frame from base 1. CDR1 and CDR2 were assigned from the germline V gene as KGHDR and SFDVKD. Trimming costs V 9 bases and J 6 bases, and their ends lie 8 bases apart. What was sequenced was peripheral blood. This TCR derives from a human donor in a cohort sampled during active COVID-19. The V and J segments used are TRBV24-1 and TRBJ2-1, and perhaps TRBD2 as D gene, on 6 matching bases. The DNA sequence reads TGTGCCACCCAACTAGCCAATGAGCAGTTCTTC. Its amino acids are CATQLANEQFF.